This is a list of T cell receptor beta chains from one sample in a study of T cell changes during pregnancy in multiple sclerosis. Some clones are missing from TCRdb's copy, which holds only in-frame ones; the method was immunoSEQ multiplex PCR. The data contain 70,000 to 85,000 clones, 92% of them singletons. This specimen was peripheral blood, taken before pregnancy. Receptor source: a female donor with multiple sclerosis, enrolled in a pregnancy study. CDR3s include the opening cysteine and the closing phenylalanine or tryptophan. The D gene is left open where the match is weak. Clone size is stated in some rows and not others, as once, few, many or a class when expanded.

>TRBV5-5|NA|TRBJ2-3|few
TGTGCCAGCAGCCCGGGGGACAGCACAGATACGCAGTATTTT
CASSPGDSTDTQYF
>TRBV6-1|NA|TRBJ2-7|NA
TGTGCCAGCAGTGAAGCTTTTGCGGCTAGCGCAGCCTACGAGCAGTACTTC
CASSEAFAASAAYEQYF
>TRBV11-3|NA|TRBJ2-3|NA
TGTGCCAGCAGCTTAGAAGCACGGGCAGATACGCAGTATTTT
CASSLEARADTQYF
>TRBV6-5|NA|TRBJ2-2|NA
TGTGCCAGCCAACCGGACTGGACGAACACCGGGGAGCTGTTTTTT
CASQPDWTNTGELFF
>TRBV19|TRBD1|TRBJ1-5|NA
TGTGCCAGTAGAAAGGACCCGGGACAGGGGGCGAGCAATCAGCCCCAGCATTTT
CASRKDPGQGASNQPQHF
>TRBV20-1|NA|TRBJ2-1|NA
TGCAGTGCTAGAGTCGTAGATGAGCAGTTCTTC
CSARVVDEQFF
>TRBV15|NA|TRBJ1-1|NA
TGTGCCACCAGCAGACCAACCCGGACAGACGCACGGTTCTTT
CATSRPTRTDARFF
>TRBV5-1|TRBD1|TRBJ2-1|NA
TGCGCCAGCAGCTTACTACTCCGGGACAGGGTCAATGAGCAGTTCTTC
CASSLLLRDRVNEQFF
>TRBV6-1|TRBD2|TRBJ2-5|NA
TGTGCCAGCACCCAAGCGGGGGGAGGATGGGAGACCCAGTACTTC
CASTQAGGGWETQYF
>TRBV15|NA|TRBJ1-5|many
TGTGCCACCAGCAGCGACAGGTACGATAGCAATCAGCCCCAGCATTTT
CATSSDRYDSNQPQHF
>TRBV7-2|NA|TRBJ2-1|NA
TGTGCCAGCAGCTTTGAGTCCCCCTACAATGAGCAGTTCTTC
CASSFESPYNEQFF
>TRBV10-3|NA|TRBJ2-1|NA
TGTGCCATCAGGGACAGTAGGGATGAGCAGTTCTTC
CAIRDSRDEQFF
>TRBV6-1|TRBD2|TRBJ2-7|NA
TGTGCCAGCAGTGGACTAGCGGGTAAATCCTACGAGCAGTACTTC
CASSGLAGKSYEQYF
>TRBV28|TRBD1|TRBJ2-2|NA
TGTGCCAGCAGTCCGTTTAGGACAGGCAGAATCGGGGAGCTGTTTTTT
CASSPFRTGRIGELFF
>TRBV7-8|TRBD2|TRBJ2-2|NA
TGTGCCAGCAGCTGGGCTAGCGGCCACACCGGGGAGCTGTTTTTT
CASSWASGHTGELFF
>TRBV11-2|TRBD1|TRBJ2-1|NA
TGTGCCAGCAGCATGGGACAGGCATACTACAATGAGCAGTTCTTC
CASSMGQAYYNEQFF
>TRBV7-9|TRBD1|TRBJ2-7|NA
TGTGCCAGCAGCTCCTCGGACAGGGGGTTATACTCCTACGAGCAGTACTTC
CASSSSDRGLYSYEQYF
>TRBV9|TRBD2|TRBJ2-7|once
TGTGCCAGCAGCCATAATTCGATGGCGGGAGGGACCTACGAGCAGTACTTC
CASSHNSMAGGTYEQYF
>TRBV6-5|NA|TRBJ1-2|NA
TGTGCCAGCATTGGCTTACAGGGCCCCTTCTATGGCTACACCTTC
CASIGLQGPFYGYTF
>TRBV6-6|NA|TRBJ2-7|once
TGTGCCAGCAGTACCGAGGACAGACCACACTACGAGCAGTACTTC
CASSTEDRPHYEQYF
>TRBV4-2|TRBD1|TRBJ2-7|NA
TGTGCCAGCAGCCAGACCGGGACAGGGGGCTACGAGCAGTACTTC
CASSQTGTGGYEQYF
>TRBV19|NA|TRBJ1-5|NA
TGTGCCAGCCAGAGGAGGCAGGGAGGTCAGCCCCAGCATTTT
CASQRRQGGQPQHF
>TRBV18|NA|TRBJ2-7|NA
TGTGCCAGCTCACCAATCGGGCGGCAGGGTGAGTCTGGGCAGTACTTC
CASSPIGRQGESGQYF
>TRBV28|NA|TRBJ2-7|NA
TGTGCCAGCAGTTTTATTCCTACCTACGAGCAGTACTTC
CASSFIPTYEQYF
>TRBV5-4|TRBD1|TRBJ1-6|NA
TGTGCCAGCAGCTTGGCGGGGGACAGTAATTCACCCCTCCACTTT
CASSLAGDSNSPLHF
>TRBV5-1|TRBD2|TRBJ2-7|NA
TGCGCCAGCAGCGGGAGCGGGAGGGGTCGCTACGAGCAGTACTTC
CASSGSGRGRYEQYF
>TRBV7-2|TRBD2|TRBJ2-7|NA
TGTGCCAGCAGCTTAGGGCTCCGCATAGCGGGAGGGACCTACGAGCAGTACTTC
CASSLGLRIAGGTYEQYF
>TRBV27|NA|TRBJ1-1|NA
TGTGCCAGCAGTTTAGGCTACAGGGCCACTGAAGCTTTCTTT
CASSLGYRATEAFF
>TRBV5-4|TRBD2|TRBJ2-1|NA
TGTGCCAGCAGCTTGCTAGCGGGGTACAATGAGCAGTTCTTC
CASSLLAGYNEQFF
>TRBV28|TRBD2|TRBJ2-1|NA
TGTGCCAGCAGTCCTCCCCTAGCGGAGGACTACAATGAGCAGTTCTTC
CASSPPLAEDYNEQFF
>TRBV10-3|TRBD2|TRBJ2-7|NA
TGTGCCATCAGTGGACTAGCGGGAGTAAACGAGCAGTACTTC
CAISGLAGVNEQYF
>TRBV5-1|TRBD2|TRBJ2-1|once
TGCGCCAGCAGCGATAGCGGGGCGTACAATGAGCAGTTCTTC
CASSDSGAYNEQFF
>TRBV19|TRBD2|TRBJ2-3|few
TGTGCCAGTAATCCAACCCGGGCGGGAGGGAGGGCCTCAGATACGCAGTATTTT
CASNPTRAGGRASDTQYF
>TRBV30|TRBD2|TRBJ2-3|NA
TGTGCCTGGAGTGTTAGCGGGAGATCAGATACGCAGTATTTT
CAWSVSGRSDTQYF
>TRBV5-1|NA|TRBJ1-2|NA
TGCGCCAGCAGTCCTGGGGGGGCCACCTCGGGCTACACCTTC
CASSPGGATSGYTF
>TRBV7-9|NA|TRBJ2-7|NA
TGTGCCAGCAGCTACCGCGGTGATGGGGAGCAGTACTTC
CASSYRGDGEQYF
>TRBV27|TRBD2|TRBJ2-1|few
TGTGCCAGCAGTTTAGCGGGAGGGACCTACAATGAGCAGTTCTTC
CASSLAGGTYNEQFF
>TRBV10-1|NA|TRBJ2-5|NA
TGCGCCAGCAGTGGGGACCGAGCGGGGACCCAGTACTTC
CASSGDRAGTQYF
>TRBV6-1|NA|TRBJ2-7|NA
TGTGCCAGCAGGGGGCAGGCCTACGAGCAGTACTTC
CASRGQAYEQYF
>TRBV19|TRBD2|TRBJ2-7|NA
TGTGCCAGTAGTATCAGAGGGGAGGGCTCCTACGAGCAGTACTTC
CASSIRGEGSYEQYF
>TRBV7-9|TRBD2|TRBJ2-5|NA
TGTGCCAGCAGCGGGGCGGGGGTCCAAGAGACCCAGTACTTC
CASSGAGVQETQYF
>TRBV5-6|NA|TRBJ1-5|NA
TGTGCCAGCAGCACAAAGGACAGAAATAGCAATCAGCCCCAGCATTTT
CASSTKDRNSNQPQHF
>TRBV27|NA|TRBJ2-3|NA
TGTGCCAGCAGTTTATCCCCGGTTGTAGATACGCAGTATTTT
CASSLSPVVDTQYF
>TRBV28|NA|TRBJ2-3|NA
TGTGCCAGCAGTTTATCCAGGGGCCCTGCTACTGATACGCAGTATTTT
CASSLSRGPATDTQYF